This T cell receptor (beta chain) was sequenced for a study of T cells in Graves' hyperthyroidism and ophthalmopathy. Background on the study: Once the initial diagnosis was made, peripheral blood was obtained before any treatment. Study-level points and caveats: A model using 13 V-J features told ophthalmopathy apart from stable hyperthyroidism. Blood held most thyroid clonotypes expanded above 0.001 frequency.

Germline V gives CDR1 DFQATT, CDR2 SNEGSKA (reference sequence). V lost 2 bases and J lost 3; bases outside the gene matches: 2. This CDR3 comprises 14 residues. Fresh peripheral blood, roughly 9.3 ml, was the source of the PBMCs. In this sample, this clonotype turned up a few times. Its antigen is unidentified. TCR beta CDR3 regions were amplified from RNA. First-round RT-PCR of the TCR CDR3 relied on the HTBI primer set. TCRdb used MiXCR to reprocess the multiplex PCR reads, holding one entry per CDR3 protein. The sample lists hundreds of thousands of distinct CDR3 sequences, approximately 14% seen once, with around an eighth in the top ten.

Sequencing was done on a sample of blood. This TCR was sampled from a woman aged 18-29 years with Graves' hyperthyroidism. V usage is TRBV20-1 and J usage is TRBJ2-5; 11 bases match TRBD2. The CDR3 nucleotides read TGCAGTGCTAGAAAGGGACTAGCGGAAGAGACCCAGTACTTC. This encodes CSARKGLAEETQYF.